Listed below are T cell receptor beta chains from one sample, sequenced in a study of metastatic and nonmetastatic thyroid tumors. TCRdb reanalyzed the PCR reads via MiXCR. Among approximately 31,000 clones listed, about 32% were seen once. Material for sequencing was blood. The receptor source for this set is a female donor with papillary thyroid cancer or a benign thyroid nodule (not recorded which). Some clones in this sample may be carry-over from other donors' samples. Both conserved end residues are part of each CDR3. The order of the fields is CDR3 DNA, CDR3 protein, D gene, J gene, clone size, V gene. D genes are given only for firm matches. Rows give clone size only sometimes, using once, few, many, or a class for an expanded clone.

CDR3 DNA: TGTGCCAGTAGCGGACAGACTAATCAGCCCCAGCATTTT; CDR3 protein: CASSGQTNQPQHF; D gene: -; J gene: TRBJ1-5; clone size: few; V gene: TRBV19
CDR3 DNA: TGCAGTGCTAGTCAGGGGAGGACTGAAGCTTTCTTT; CDR3 protein: CSASQGRTEAFF; D gene: -; J gene: TRBJ1-1; clone size: many; V gene: TRBV20-1
CDR3 DNA: TGTGCCAGCAGTTCCCGACGGACCGGATCTAACTATGGCTACACCTTC; CDR3 protein: CASSSRRTGSNYGYTF; D gene: -; J gene: TRBJ1-2; clone size: many; V gene: TRBV6-1
CDR3 DNA: TGTGCCATCAGTGACGGAGAGACCCAGTACTTC; CDR3 protein: CAISDGETQYF; D gene: -; J gene: TRBJ2-5; clone size: many; V gene: TRBV10-3
CDR3 DNA: TGTGCCAGCAGAACGGGACGGCAGACCGGGGAGCTGTTTTTT; CDR3 protein: CASRTGRQTGELFF; D gene: -; J gene: TRBJ2-2; clone size: many; V gene: TRBV5-4
CDR3 DNA: TGTGCCAGTAGTCGACTAGTCTACAATGAGCAGTTCTTC; CDR3 protein: CASSRLVYNEQFF; D gene: -; J gene: TRBJ2-1; clone size: many; V gene: TRBV19
CDR3 DNA: TGCGCCAGCAGCCAAGCCGGGACTAACACCTACGAGCAGTACTTC; CDR3 protein: CASSQAGTNTYEQYF; D gene: TRBD2; J gene: TRBJ2-7; clone size: many; V gene: TRBV4-1
CDR3 DNA: TGCAGTGCTAGGCCCGGCGGACAGGGATGGGATGAGCAGTTCTTC; CDR3 protein: CSARPGGQGWDEQFF; D gene: TRBD1; J gene: TRBJ2-1; clone size: many; V gene: TRBV20-1
CDR3 DNA: TGCGCCAGCAGCCTTGGGACCGAGACTCCCATGTACTTC; CDR3 protein: CASSLGTETPMYF; D gene: -; J gene: TRBJ2-5; clone size: -; V gene: TRBV5-1
CDR3 DNA: TGTGCCAGCAGCTTAGGTCCGGGATGTGACGAGCAGTACTTC; CDR3 protein: CASSLGPGCDEQYF; D gene: -; J gene: TRBJ2-7; clone size: -; V gene: TRBV11-2
CDR3 DNA: TGCAGTGCTAGCGTCTCTCAGGGGGGGCGGGGCTACACCTTC; CDR3 protein: CSASVSQGGRGYTF; D gene: TRBD1; J gene: TRBJ1-2; clone size: -; V gene: TRBV20-1
CDR3 DNA: TGTGCCAGCAGCCGGATTGAAGGGGGCCGTGAGCAGTTCTTC; CDR3 protein: CASSRIEGGREQFF; D gene: TRBD1; J gene: TRBJ2-1; clone size: many; V gene: TRBV13
CDR3 DNA: TGTGCCAGCAGTTACGGTCCGGGATTACTAGCCAAAAACATTCAGTACTTC; CDR3 protein: CASSYGPGLLAKNIQYF; D gene: -; J gene: TRBJ2-4; clone size: many; V gene: TRBV6-2/TRBV6-3
CDR3 DNA: TGCGCCAGCAGCTTACGCCTAAACACCGGGGAGCTGTTTTTT; CDR3 protein: CASSLRLNTGELFF; D gene: -; J gene: TRBJ2-2; clone size: many; V gene: TRBV5-1
CDR3 DNA: TGTGCCAGCAGCCAATCAGCGGGAGTAAAGACCGGGGAGCTGTTTTTT; CDR3 protein: CASSQSAGVKTGELFF; D gene: TRBD2; J gene: TRBJ2-2; clone size: -; V gene: TRBV11-2
CDR3 DNA: TGTGCCAGCAGCTTGGTAACGGGAGCCCTACTTGAAGCTTTCTTT; CDR3 protein: CASSLVTGALLEAFF; D gene: -; J gene: TRBJ1-1; clone size: -; V gene: TRBV5-4
CDR3 DNA: TGCGCCAGCAGCCAAGCAGGGGGCGAGTACGAGCAGTACTTC; CDR3 protein: CASSQAGGEYEQYF; D gene: TRBD1; J gene: TRBJ2-7; clone size: many; V gene: TRBV4-1
CDR3 DNA: TGTGCCAGCAGTTTATGTAGGGCTTCCTACGAGCAGTACTTC; CDR3 protein: CASSLCRASYEQYF; D gene: -; J gene: TRBJ2-7; clone size: -; V gene: TRBV12-3/TRBV12-4
CDR3 DNA: TGCAGTGCTAGAGGGGGGCCGCATCAGGGGACAAGTAATGAAGCTTTCTTT; CDR3 protein: CSARGGPHQGTSNEAFF; D gene: -; J gene: TRBJ1-1; clone size: -; V gene: TRBV20-1
CDR3 DNA: TGTGCCAGCAGTGAACGGTACAGCAGCTATGGCTACACCTTC; CDR3 protein: CASSERYSSYGYTF; D gene: -; J gene: TRBJ1-2; clone size: -; V gene: TRBV2
CDR3 DNA: TGTGCCAGCAGTGAGACCGAAGGCGGGCACGGGAATCAGCCCCAGCATTTT; CDR3 protein: CASSETEGGHGNQPQHF; D gene: -; J gene: TRBJ1-5; clone size: many; V gene: TRBV2
CDR3 DNA: TGTGCCTGGAGTGTAGGATTGGGTTCACCCCTCCACTTT; CDR3 protein: CAWSVGLGSPLHF; D gene: -; J gene: TRBJ1-6; clone size: medium-sized; V gene: TRBV30
CDR3 DNA: TGTGCCAGCAGTGAAGACAGGGGAAGCACAGATACGCAGTATTTT; CDR3 protein: CASSEDRGSTDTQYF; D gene: TRBD1; J gene: TRBJ2-3; clone size: few; V gene: TRBV2
CDR3 DNA: TGCAGTGCTAGAGATCAGCGACGAGCCTCTTACGAGCAGTACTTC; CDR3 protein: CSARDQRRASYEQYF; D gene: -; J gene: TRBJ2-7; clone size: -; V gene: TRBV20-1
CDR3 DNA: TGTGCCAGCAGCCAGACAGGGAACACTGAAGCTTTCTTT; CDR3 protein: CASSQTGNTEAFF; D gene: -; J gene: TRBJ1-1; clone size: many; V gene: TRBV7-3
CDR3 DNA: TGTGCCAGCAGTTTATCCCAAGAACACCGGGCAGATACGCAGTATTTT; CDR3 protein: CASSLSQEHRADTQYF; D gene: -; J gene: TRBJ2-3; clone size: few; V gene: TRBV28
CDR3 DNA: TGCGCCAGCAGTGAAATTATCGGGGTGGGAAAACTGTTTTTT; CDR3 protein: CASSEIIGVGKLFF; D gene: -; J gene: TRBJ1-4; clone size: many; V gene: TRBV10-2
CDR3 DNA: TGTGCCAGCAGTACGCGGTATAGCGGGAATGGGGAGACCCAGTACTTC; CDR3 protein: CASSTRYSGNGETQYF; D gene: TRBD2; J gene: TRBJ2-5; clone size: many; V gene: TRBV6-2/TRBV6-3
CDR3 DNA: TGTGCCAGCAGCCAAGAAGTCTTTCGGGTACAGGGGTGGTACGATGAGCAGTTCTTC; CDR3 protein: CASSQEVFRVQGWYDEQFF; D gene: TRBD1; J gene: TRBJ2-1; clone size: many; V gene: TRBV4-2